These T cell receptor beta chains were read from a single sample in a study of T-cell memory formation after mild COVID-19. TCRdb reanalysed the 5' RACE reads using MiXCR and keeps one entry per CDR3 protein. This sample yields over 350,000 distinct CDR3 sequences, of which approximately 24% are seen a single time; about 8.7% belongs to the top ten. Sample: PBMCs or a T cell subset sorted from them (not recorded which). The origin of the receptors is an adult woman who had mild COVID-19 (a few samples of this study predate the infection). Cell type and time point are not known. Each CDR3 is given with its conserved first and last residue. The D gene is left open where the match is weak. Size tells how often a clone was seen (once, few, many) or the class of an expanded clone, and some rows leave it out.

d_call: -
clone_size: -
v_call: TRBV7-9
j_call: TRBJ1-6
cdr3_aa: CASSSSGWVASPLHF
cdr3_nt: TGTGCCAGCAGCTCTTCTGGCTGGGTGGCTTCACCCCTCCACTTT

d_call: -
clone_size: -
v_call: TRBV6-5
j_call: TRBJ2-7
cdr3_aa: CASRLSQGQGGYEQYF
cdr3_nt: TGTGCCAGCAGATTATCCCAAGGGCAGGGTGGTTACGAGCAGTACTTC

d_call: -
clone_size: -
v_call: TRBV25-1
j_call: TRBJ2-5
cdr3_aa: CASGERGRGETQYF
cdr3_nt: TGTGCCAGCGGGGAGAGAGGACGGGGAGAGACCCAGTACTTC

d_call: -
clone_size: few
v_call: TRBV6-2/TRBV6-3
j_call: TRBJ2-7
cdr3_aa: CASSYDLGKQYF
cdr3_nt: TGTGCCAGCAGTTATGACCTCGGGAAGCAGTACTTC

d_call: -
clone_size: -
v_call: TRBV9
j_call: TRBJ2-3
cdr3_aa: CASSPSDGSTDTQYF
cdr3_nt: TGTGCCAGCAGCCCGAGCGACGGGAGCACAGATACGCAGTATTTT

d_call: -
clone_size: few
v_call: TRBV7-2
j_call: TRBJ1-5
cdr3_aa: CASSLDSQPQHF
cdr3_nt: TGTGCCAGCAGCTTAGATAGTCAGCCCCAGCATTTT

d_call: -
clone_size: -
v_call: TRBV18
j_call: TRBJ2-3
cdr3_aa: CASSRDSSNTDTQYF
cdr3_nt: TGTGCCAGCTCACGGGACTCTAGTAACACAGATACGCAGTATTTT

d_call: -
clone_size: few
v_call: TRBV10-3
j_call: TRBJ1-1
cdr3_aa: CAIGGTNTEAFF
cdr3_nt: TGTGCCATCGGCGGGACGAACACTGAAGCTTTCTTT

d_call: TRBD2
clone_size: -
v_call: TRBV7-2
j_call: TRBJ2-5
cdr3_aa: CASRYTPTSGGQETQYF
cdr3_nt: TGTGCCAGCAGATATACCCCAACTAGCGGAGGCCAAGAGACCCAGTACTTC

d_call: -
clone_size: few
v_call: TRBV29-1
j_call: TRBJ2-5
cdr3_aa: CSSSVRPQETQYF
cdr3_nt: TGCAGCTCTTCGGTCAGGCCGCAAGAGACCCAGTACTTC

d_call: TRBD2
clone_size: few
v_call: TRBV20-1
j_call: TRBJ2-1
cdr3_aa: CSATRGLAGGSRNEQFF
cdr3_nt: TGCAGTGCTACCCGAGGACTAGCGGGAGGGAGTAGGAATGAGCAGTTCTTC

d_call: TRBD1
clone_size: -
v_call: TRBV6-6
j_call: TRBJ1-1
cdr3_aa: CASTGQENTEAFF
cdr3_nt: TGTGCCAGCACCGGACAGGAGAACACTGAAGCTTTCTTT

d_call: TRBD1
clone_size: many
v_call: TRBV5-6
j_call: TRBJ2-1
cdr3_aa: CASSLWRRQGIFYNEQFF
cdr3_nt: TGTGCCAGCAGCTTGTGGCGGAGACAGGGGATTTTCTACAATGAGCAGTTCTTC

d_call: -
clone_size: -
v_call: TRBV5-6
j_call: TRBJ2-7
cdr3_aa: CASSLTGAEQYF
cdr3_nt: TGTGCCAGCAGCTTGACCGGGGCCGAGCAGTACTTC

d_call: TRBD2
clone_size: -
v_call: TRBV7-9
j_call: TRBJ2-3
cdr3_aa: CASSLPRGLAGESTDTQYF
cdr3_nt: TGTGCCAGCAGCTTACCCAGAGGACTAGCGGGGGAAAGCACAGATACGCAGTATTTT

d_call: -
clone_size: -
v_call: TRBV30
j_call: TRBJ2-7
cdr3_aa: CAWSVSSRGRYEQYF
cdr3_nt: TGTGCCTGGAGTGTATCCTCTCGGGGCCGCTACGAGCAGTACTTC

d_call: TRBD1
clone_size: -
v_call: TRBV20-1
j_call: TRBJ2-7
cdr3_aa: CSASDRGRTSEQYF
cdr3_nt: TGCAGTGCCAGTGACAGGGGGCGTACAAGCGAGCAGTACTTC

d_call: -
clone_size: -
v_call: TRBV3-1
j_call: TRBJ2-1
cdr3_aa: CASSPRPAYNEQFF
cdr3_nt: TGTGCCAGCAGCCCACGACCGGCGTACAATGAGCAGTTCTTC

d_call: -
clone_size: few
v_call: TRBV7-2
j_call: TRBJ2-3
cdr3_aa: CASSDRGMRTDTQYF
cdr3_nt: TGTGCCAGCAGCGATAGGGGTATGCGCACAGATACGCAGTATTTT

d_call: -
clone_size: -
v_call: TRBV2
j_call: TRBJ1-2
cdr3_aa: CASSETIQANPNYGYTF
cdr3_nt: TGTGCCAGCAGTGAAACGATTCAGGCGAATCCTAACTATGGCTACACCTTC

d_call: -
clone_size: few
v_call: TRBV6-5
j_call: TRBJ1-2
cdr3_aa: CASRGVDGKAGYTF
cdr3_nt: TGTGCCAGTAGGGGTGTGGATGGGAAGGCTGGCTACACCTTC

d_call: TRBD2
clone_size: few
v_call: TRBV7-8
j_call: TRBJ2-4
cdr3_aa: CASSPGGYIQYF
cdr3_nt: TGTGCCAGCAGCCCCGGGGGGTACATTCAGTACTTC

d_call: -
clone_size: few
v_call: TRBV29-1
j_call: TRBJ1-2
cdr3_aa: CSVGGAGGYTF
cdr3_nt: TGCAGCGTGGGGGGGGCAGGTGGCTACACCTTC

d_call: -
clone_size: many
v_call: TRBV5-1
j_call: TRBJ2-1
cdr3_aa: CASSFDWNNEQFF
cdr3_nt: TGCGCCAGCAGCTTCGACTGGAACAATGAGCAGTTCTTC

d_call: TRBD2
clone_size: -
v_call: TRBV7-3
j_call: TRBJ2-1
cdr3_aa: CASSLTAGEYNEQFF
cdr3_nt: TGTGCCAGCAGCTTAACGGCGGGGGAGTACAATGAGCAGTTCTTC